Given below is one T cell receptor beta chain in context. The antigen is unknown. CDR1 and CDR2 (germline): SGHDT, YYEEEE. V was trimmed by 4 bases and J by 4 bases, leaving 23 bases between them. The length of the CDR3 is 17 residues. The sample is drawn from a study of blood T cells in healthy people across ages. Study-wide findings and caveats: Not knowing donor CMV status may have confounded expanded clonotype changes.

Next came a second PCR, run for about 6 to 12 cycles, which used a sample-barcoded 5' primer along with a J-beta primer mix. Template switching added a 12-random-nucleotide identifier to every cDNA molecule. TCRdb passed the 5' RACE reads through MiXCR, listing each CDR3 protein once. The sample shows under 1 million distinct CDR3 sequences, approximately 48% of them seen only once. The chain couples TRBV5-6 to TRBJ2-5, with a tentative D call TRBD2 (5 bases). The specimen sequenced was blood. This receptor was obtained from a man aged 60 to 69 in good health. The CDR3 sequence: CASSHFITGKEGETQYF. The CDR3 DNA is TGTGCCAGCAGCCACTTTATCACCGGGAAAGAGGGAGAGACCCAGTACTTC.